Listed below are T cell receptor beta chains from one sample, sequenced in a study of blood T cell repertoires in COVID-19. Using immunoSEQ multiplex PCR, the repertoire was profiled, and TCRdb retains in-frame clones only, with some absent. The sample holds tens of thousands of clones, approximately 90% seen once. The sequenced sample consisted of peripheral blood. These receptors all stem from a human donor in a cohort sampled during active COVID-19. Each CDR3 is given with its conserved first and last residue. Fields, in order: D gene, clone size, V gene, J gene, CDR3 DNA, CDR3 protein. The D gene is left open where the match is weak. Rows may omit the clone size; those that give it use once, few, many or a size class.

TRBD2	.	TRBV5-4	TRBJ2-1	TGTGCCAGCAGCCGGACTAGCGGGGGCTCCTACAATGAGCAGTTCTTC	CASSRTSGGSYNEQFF
.	.	TRBV5-1	TRBJ1-1	TGCGCCAGCAGCTCACAGGGTAACACTGAAGCTTTCTTT	CASSSQGNTEAFF
TRBD2	.	TRBV24-1	TRBJ2-1	TGTGCCACCAGTGATTCGGGACTAGAGGCCTACAATGAGCAGTTCTTC	CATSDSGLEAYNEQFF
.	once	TRBV24-1	TRBJ1-1	TGTGCCACCAGTGCCTCGACAGGTGAAGCTTTCTTT	CATSASTGEAFF
.	.	TRBV2	TRBJ1-1	TGTGCCAGCAGTTATGAGACAGACACTGAAGCTTTCTTT	CASSYETDTEAFF
.	.	TRBV7-2	TRBJ1-2	TGTGCCAGCATCGGACAGCTTCACTATGGCTACACCTTC	CASIGQLHYGYTF
TRBD2	.	TRBV9	TRBJ2-3	TGTGCCAGCAGCGCCTCCACCGGGAGGGCCGTAGATACGCAGTATTTT	CASSASTGRAVDTQYF
TRBD1	.	TRBV4-1	TRBJ1-5	TGCGCCAGCAGCCAAGGTTGGACAGGGGCTATACCCCAGCATTTT	CASSQGWTGAIPQHF
TRBD2	.	TRBV7-2	TRBJ2-2	TGTGCCAGCAGCTTAGCCCCAGGGACTAGCGGGAGGAGTGGCGGGGAGCTGTTTTTT	CASSLAPGTSGRSGGELFF
TRBD1	.	TRBV6-5	TRBJ1-5	TGTGCCAGCAGGACAGGGGGGCGGAGCAATCAGCCCCAGCATTTT	CASRTGGRSNQPQHF
.	.	TRBV27	TRBJ2-1	TGTGCCAGCAGTTTATCTAGGCGGCCGTCTTCCTACAATGAGCAGTTCTTC	CASSLSRRPSSYNEQFF
.	once	TRBV19	TRBJ2-5	TGTGCCAGTAGTATGGTAGGGGCGGGCGCGCGGGGAGAGACCCAGTACTTC	CASSMVGAGARGETQYF
TRBD2	.	TRBV9	TRBJ2-2	TGTGCCAGCAGCCCGAGGTCTAGCGGGAGCGCCGGGGAGCTGTTTTTT	CASSPRSSGSAGELFF
.	.	TRBV7-9	TRBJ2-7	TGTGCCAGCAGCCCCAGGGGAAGCTCCTACGAGCAGTACTTC	CASSPRGSSYEQYF
TRBD1	.	TRBV19	TRBJ1-1	TGTGCCAGTAGTATGGGGCTGACAGGGGTTGAAGCTTTCTTT	CASSMGLTGVEAFF
TRBD2	.	TRBV2	TRBJ2-5	TGTGCCAGCAGGGGACTAGCGGGAGGGGAGACCCAGTACTTC	CASRGLAGGETQYF
.	few	TRBV7-9	TRBJ2-1	TGTGCCAGCAGCTTATACCGGGGGAATGAGCAGTTCTTC	CASSLYRGNEQFF
TRBD2	.	TRBV5-4	TRBJ2-3	TGTGCCAGCAGCGGTACCGGGACTAGCGGGAGAGGAGATACGCAGTATTTT	CASSGTGTSGRGDTQYF
TRBD1	.	TRBV15	TRBJ1-5	TGTGCCACCCACCCGGGACAGACCTTTAGGCAGCCCCAGCATTTT	CATHPGQTFRQPQHF
TRBD2	few	TRBV19	TRBJ2-1	TGTGCCAGTAGTACCCAAGGGACTAGCGGGAGCGATGAGCAGTTCTTC	CASSTQGTSGSDEQFF
TRBD2	few	TRBV4-1	TRBJ2-1	TGCGCCAGCAGCCCCTCCGGGGCTAGCGGTACCCGTGGGAGCTCCTACAATGAGCAGTTCTTC	CASSPSGASGTRGSSYNEQFF
TRBD1	.	TRBV27	TRBJ2-5	TGTGCCAGCAGTTTCTCAAGGACAGGGAAAGAGACCCAGTACTTC	CASSFSRTGKETQYF
TRBD2	.	TRBV28	TRBJ2-7	TGTGCCAGCAGGTGGACTAGCGGTAAATACGAGCAGTACTTC	CASRWTSGKYEQYF
TRBD2	.	TRBV18	TRBJ2-1	TGTGCCAGCTCTCCTTTGAGCGGGAGGGTCTCCTACAATGAGCAGTTCTTC	CASSPLSGRVSYNEQFF
TRBD1	.	TRBV19	TRBJ2-1	TGTGCCAGTAGTATTCAGGACAGGGAATACAATGAGCAGTTCTTC	CASSIQDREYNEQFF
TRBD1	.	TRBV5-6	TRBJ2-7	TGTGCCAGCAGCCACAAGACAGGGGGCGCGATCGACGAGCAGTACTTC	CASSHKTGGAIDEQYF
TRBD1	.	TRBV27	TRBJ2-7	TGTGCCAGCCGCCGAGGACAGGGAGATGCCTACGAGCAGTACTTC	CASRRGQGDAYEQYF
.	.	TRBV9	TRBJ1-1	TGTGCCAGCAGCGTAGCAGGGCAGAATACTGAAGCTTTCTTT	CASSVAGQNTEAFF
TRBD2	.	TRBV29-1	TRBJ2-7	TGCAGCGTTTTAACTAGCGGGAGCTACGAGCAGTACTTC	CSVLTSGSYEQYF
.	.	TRBV5-1	TRBJ1-6	TGCGCCAGCAGCTTAAACTCCATTCTCCGGGCACCCCTCCACTTT	CASSLNSILRAPLHF
.	.	TRBV25-1	TRBJ1-2	TGTGCCAGCAGTGAACTAGGGACACACTATTACACCTTC	CASSELGTHYYTF
TRBD2	.	TRBV6-6	TRBJ2-7	TGTGCCAGCAGTGGTAGCGGGAGCCACTACGAGCAGTACTTC	CASSGSGSHYEQYF
.	.	TRBV9	TRBJ1-2	TGTGCCAGCAGCGTAGAGGTAGGAGGGTATGGCTACACCTTC	CASSVEVGGYGYTF
TRBD1	.	TRBV10-3	TRBJ2-7	TGTGCCATCAGCCTCGGGACAGGGAACGCCGAGCAGTACTTC	CAISLGTGNAEQYF
TRBD2	.	TRBV5-4	TRBJ2-3	TGTGCCAGCAGCCCTAGCGGGAACTCAGATACGCAGTATTTT	CASSPSGNSDTQYF
.	.	TRBV19	TRBJ2-1	TGTGCCAGTAGGAAGACCGGGACAAGGAATGAGCAGTTCTTC	CASRKTGTRNEQFF
TRBD2	.	TRBV5-1	TRBJ2-7	TGCGCCAGCAGCATTTGGGGCGGGAGGGGCGAGCAGTACTTC	CASSIWGGRGEQYF
.	.	TRBV15	TRBJ1-1	TGTGCCACCAGCAGGGCAGCAGGGTTCTCGATTGGCCGTGAAGCTTTCTTT	CATSRAAGFSIGREAFF
TRBD1	.	TRBV29-1	TRBJ2-5	TGCAGCGGCCACAGGGGACAAGAGACCCAGTACTTC	CSGHRGQETQYF